These 31 T cell receptor beta chains were sequenced from one sample in a study of T cells in localized non-small cell lung cancer (dated by TCRdb to the early 2020s). Libraries came from the immunoSEQ multiplex PCR assay. TCRdb limited this immuneACCESS table to in-frame rearrangements with V and J called. A share of clones is missing; checked studies link under half to unresolved V genes, and the rest is unexplained. The sample table lists tens of thousands of clones, around 89% of them with a count of one. Around 6% of the sample is held by the ten biggest clonotypes. This specimen consisted of PBMCs, obtained before any cancer treatment. These receptors were obtained from a man aged 40-75 years with stage II lung adenocarcinoma.

The rearrangement uses TRBV19 and TRBJ1-2; TRBD1 matches at 7 bases. Germline lookup yields CDR1 LNHDA and CDR2 SQIVND (reference sequence). The V segment lost 3 bases and the J segment 6 bases; nucleotides outside the gene matches: 4. The CDR3 consists of 13 residues. CDR3 protein: CASSIRQGDGYTF. CDR3 bases: TGTGCCAGTAGTATCCGACAGGGAGATGGCTACACCTTC.

CDR3 bases: TGTGCCAGCAGTGACGAGGGAGGGAACACTGAAGCTTTCTTT. It specifies CASSDEGGNTEAFF. This rearrangement joins TRBV2 to TRBJ1-1; no firm D call. The CDR3 runs to 14 residues. Trimming removed 3 bases from V and 1 base from J, with 9 bases in between. The germline V gene has CDR1 SNHLY and CDR2 FYNNEI.

The chain joins TRBV7-3 to TRBJ2-3; the D call may be TRBD1 or TRBD2 (6 bases each). V lost 7 bases and J lost 3, with 17 bases in between. This CDR3 spans 15 amino acids. Germline V gene sequence: CDR1 SGHTA, CDR2 FQGTGA. The CDR3 loop is CASTWGAGGTDTQYF. For the CDR3, the DNA is TGTGCCAGCACCTGGGGGGCTGGGGGTACAGATACGCAGTATTTT.

The CDR3 here is CASSLSETNYGYTF. As DNA, the CDR3 is TGTGCCAGCAGCCTTTCGGAAACTAACTATGGCTACACCTTC. The gene calls are TRBV11-2 and TRBJ1-2; D ambiguous. This CDR3 has 14 residues. The V end lost 5 bases, the J end lost 0 bases, and 10 bases lay between the germline ends. Looked up from germline, CDR1 is SGHAT and CDR2 is FQNNGV.

This chain links TRBV28 with TRBJ1-2; D not resolved. V lost 4 bases and J lost 5, with 14 bases in between. Germline assignment: CDR1 MDHEN and CDR2 SYDVKM. This CDR3 spans 14 amino acids. The CDR3 here is CASSSAPHVYGYTF. For the CDR3, the DNA is TGTGCCAGCAGTTCCGCCCCTCACGTGTATGGCTACACCTTC.

This chain links TRBV7-3 with TRBJ2-1, with TRBD2 identical over 10 bases. Germline V lookup: CDR1 SGHTA, CDR2 FQGTGA. With V trimmed by 3 bases and J by 8 bases, 10 bases remained unmatched. This CDR3 is built from 16 residues. The CDR3 reads CASSFGTSETGDEQFF. Written as DNA, the CDR3 is TGTGCCAGCAGCTTTGGGACTAGCGAAACCGGGGATGAGCAGTTCTTC.

The rearrangement joins TRBV21-1 to TRBJ2-3; the table gives TRBD2 as D, unverified against the DNA. TRBV21-1 is termed a pseudogene. The CDR3 length is 18 residues. The CDR3 DNA sequence: TGTGCCAGCAGCAAGGACTATAGAACCTCGGAGAGGGTCGGCCCAGTAAATTTT. It translates to CASSKDYRTSERVGPVNF.

The J gene is TRBJ1-2, the V gene TRBV10-2; D uncertain. V was trimmed by 8 bases and J by 6 bases, leaving 7 bases between them. Per the germline V gene, CDR1 is WSHSY and CDR2 is SAAADI. This CDR3 comprises 10 residues. In DNA form, the CDR3 reads TGCGCCAGCCGTAGTAATGGCTACACCTTC. Protein product: CASRSNGYTF.

This chain connects TRBV11-3 to TRBJ2-1, with D uncertain. CDR3 length: 13 residues. Looked up from germline, CDR1 is SGHNT and CDR2 is YENEEA. Deletions cut 0 bases from V and 4 bases from J, with 4 bases between. The CDR3 loop reads CASSLDGYNEQFF. In DNA, the CDR3 is TGTGCCAGCAGCTTAGATGGTTACAATGAGCAGTTCTTC.

The chain couples TRBV5-1 to TRBJ2-7, with D unresolved. The CDR3 runs to 14 residues. Germline values: CDR1 SGHRS, CDR2 YFSETQ. V was clipped by 0 bases and J by 0 bases, with 7 bases between them. The CDR3 coding sequence is TGCGCCAGCAGCTTGGTTTCGGGCTCCTACGAGCAGTACTTC. This encodes CASSLVSGSYEQYF. Looking up the rest from reference TRBV5-1 and TRBJ2-7 gives the full variable domain: KAGVTQTPRYLIKTRGQQVTLSCSPISGHRSVSWYQQTPGQGLQFLFEYFSETQRNKGNFPGRFSGRQFSNSRSEMNVSTLELGDSALYLCASSLVSGSYEQYFGPGTRLTVT.

V and J are TRBV9 and TRBJ1-1, with D possibly being TRBD1 (5 bases). This CDR3 is built from 16 residues. Germline V lookup: CDR1 SGDLS, CDR2 YYNGEE. Trimming took off 6 bases at V and 3 bases at J, with 21 bases between the two ends. Here the CDR3 DNA reads TGTGCCAGCACCTACCCGGGATCAGGGCGTGACACTGAAGCTTTCTTT. As protein: CASTYPGSGRDTEAFF.

The chain uses TRBV30 and TRBJ2-1; D is uncertain. V was cut by 2 bases and J by 10 bases, with 12 bases left in between. Germline V lookup: CDR1 GTSNPN, CDR2 SVGIG (reference sequence). The CDR3 extends over 12 amino acids. This CDR3 reads CAWSPSQIEQFF. The DNA for the CDR3 is TGTGCCTGGAGTCCGTCCCAGATAGAGCAGTTCTTC.

The table lists this clone with a few counts. V and J are TRBV11-2 and TRBJ2-1; 14 nucleotides align to TRBD2. Germline CDR1 is SGHAT and CDR2 is FQNNGV. V lost 1 base and J lost 7; bases outside the gene matches: 9. This CDR3 has 18 residues. In DNA, the CDR3 is TGTGCCAGCAGCTTAGCCCCCAGACTAGCGGGGGGGCGTAATGAGCAGTTCTTC. Translating it yields CASSLAPRLAGGRNEQFF.

The chain employs TRBV11-2 and TRBJ2-7, with D unresolved. Trimming stripped 8 bases from V and 2 bases from J, with 7 bases between. CDR1 and CDR2 (germline): SGHAT, FQNNGV. The CDR3 is 11 amino acids. Here the CDR3 reads CASGNAYEQYF. CDR3 bases: TGTGCCAGCGGGAACGCCTACGAGCAGTACTTC.

The CDR3 is CASSELAGDQETQYF. Here the CDR3 DNA reads TGTGCCAGCAGTGAACTAGCGGGAGACCAAGAGACCCAGTACTTC. The chain couples TRBV6-1 to TRBJ2-5, with 10 bases aligning to TRBD2. CDR1 is MNHNS, CDR2 SASEGT, per germline. This CDR3 comprises 15 residues. The trim removed 2 bases at V and 0 bases at J, leaving 0 bases unmatched.

The V and J genes are TRBV5-1 and TRBJ2-3; 7 bases fit TRBD1. With V trimmed by 4 bases and J by 3 bases, 8 bases remained unmatched. Per the germline V gene, CDR1 is SGHRS and CDR2 is YFSETQ. This CDR3 region has 15 residues. DNA of the CDR3: TGCGCCAGCAGCGCCGGACAGGTCCGAACAGATACGCAGTATTTT. Translating it yields CASSAGQVRTDTQYF.

This rearrangement joins TRBV6-1 to TRBJ1-4, with D possibly matching TRBD1 (6 bases). The CDR3 has 15 amino acids. Germline loops: CDR1 MNHNS, CDR2 SASEGT. The V and J ends lost 8 bases and 3 bases respectively, with 16 bases between them. Written as DNA, the CDR3 is TGTGCCAGCGGGAAGGGGGAGGGATCTAATGAAAAACTGTTTTTT. Translation: CASGKGEGSNEKLFF.

This chain links TRBV4-2 with TRBJ2-1, with TRBD2 identical over 15 bases. Trimming took 4 bases from V and 4 from J; bases not matched to a gene: 5. The CDR3 spans 17 residues. Germline-derived CDR1 and CDR2 are LGHNA and YNFKEQ. CDR3 amino acids: CASSPGGLAGGYNEQFF. CDR3 nucleotides: TGTGCCAGCAGCCCCGGGGGACTAGCGGGGGGATACAATGAGCAGTTCTTC.

The chain recombines TRBV19 with TRBJ1-1; 9 nucleotides agree with TRBD1. J was trimmed by 4 bases and V by 7 bases; bases with no gene match: 1. The CDR3 has 12 amino acids. Germline CDR1 LNHDA, CDR2 SQIVND (reference sequence). CDR3 sequence (DNA): TGTGCCAGTAAGGGACAGGGCACTGAAGCTTTCTTT. This sequence encodes CASKGQGTEAFF.

Here the CDR3 DNA reads TGTGCCAGCACCCCGACAGGGGCCGGCACCGGGGAGCTGTTTTTT. Its protein is CASTPTGAGTGELFF. V gene TRBV7-2 combines with J gene TRBJ2-2; TRBD1 matches at 8 bases. The CDR3 has 15 residues. CDR1 SGHTA and CDR2 FQGNSA come from the germline V gene. V trimming: 7 bases; J trimming: 4 bases; junction bases outside the gene matches: 8.

The rearrangement uses TRBV2 and TRBJ2-1, with 11 bases matching TRBD2. With V trimmed by 1 base and J by 1 base, 15 bases remained unmatched. Germline V gives CDR1 SNHLY, CDR2 FYNNEI. This CDR3 spans 21 amino acids. CDR3 amino acids: CASSEVIAGGLLAESYNEQFF. CDR3 bases: TGTGCCAGCAGTGAAGTGATAGCGGGGGGGCTGCTAGCTGAATCCTACAATGAGCAGTTCTTC.

This clone was seen a single time. The genes are TRBV10-3 and TRBJ2-1; D call uncertain. This CDR3 region has 15 residues. V shed 0 bases and J shed 6 bases, with 12 bases lying between them. Germline V CDR1 and CDR2: ENHRY, SYGVKD. CDR3 DNA sequence: TGTGCCATCAGTGAGTCCGGCTTAAGTTCCAATGAGCAGTTCTTC. As protein: CAISESGLSSNEQFF.

This chain joins TRBV14 and TRBJ2-7; the D is unclear. V dropped 3 bases and J dropped 2 bases, with 8 bases sitting between them. The CDR3 is 13 amino acids. CDR1 is SGHDN and CDR2 is FVKESK in the germline V gene. In nucleotides, the CDR3 is TGTGCCAGCAGCCACGGTGTAGCCTACGAGCAGTACTTC. Its translation is CASSHGVAYEQYF. The whole variable domain, remainder taken from reference TRBV14 and TRBJ2-7, is EAGVTQFPSHSVIEKGQTVTLRCDPISGHDNLYWYRRVMGKEIKFLLHFVKESKQDESGMPNNRFLAERTGGTYSTLKVQPAELEDSGVYFCASSHGVAYEQYFGPGTRLTVT.

The V gene is TRBV30, the J gene TRBJ2-5; D might be TRBD1 (6 bases). The V gene's germline CDR1 is GTSNPN and CDR2 SVGIG (reference sequence). V shed 4 bases and J shed 2 bases, with 23 bases lying between them. This CDR3 is 17 amino acids long. This CDR3 is CAWNRQSGPGAQETQYF. CDR3 nucleotides: TGTGCCTGGAATCGCCAAAGCGGCCCAGGGGCGCAAGAGACCCAGTACTTC. The variable domain in full, completed from reference TRBV30 and TRBJ2-5, reads SQTIHQWPATLVQPVGSPLSLECTVEGTSNPNLYWYRQAAGRGLQLLFYSVGIGQISSEVPQNLSASRPQDRQFILSSKKLLLSDSGFYLCAWNRQSGPGAQETQYFGPGTRLLVL.

The rearrangement joins TRBV4-2 to TRBJ2-1; tentatively, D is TRBD2 (7 bases). Trimming took 0 bases from V and 2 from J, leaving 8 bases between them. Germline lookup yields CDR1 LGHNA and CDR2 YNFKEQ. CDR3 size: 15 residues. CDR3 sequence (DNA): TGTGCCAGCAGCCAAGAAGGGGGGGCCTACAATGAGCAGTTCTTC. Amino acids: CASSQEGGAYNEQFF.

The chain joins TRBV4-1 to TRBJ1-4; 7 bases match TRBD1. CDR3 size: 15 residues. With 3 bases clipped from V and 8 bases from J, the junction kept 9 bases outside the gene matches. Germline V gene data show CDR1 as MGHRA and CDR2 as YSYEKL. For the CDR3, the DNA is TGCGCCAGCAGCCACAAAGGGGGCAGTAAGGAAAAACTGTTTTTT. Translating it yields CASSHKGGSKEKLFF.

The J gene is TRBJ2-3, the V gene TRBV18, with D unresolved. Germline V CDR1 and CDR2: KGHSH, LQKENI. This CDR3 contains 14 residues. Trimming stripped 2 bases from V and 0 bases from J, with 6 bases between. The CDR3 here is CASSPSLSTDTQYF. DNA for the CDR3: TGTGCCAGCTCACCAAGTTTGAGCACAGATACGCAGTATTTT. Filled out from reference TRBV18 and TRBJ2-3, the complete variable domain reads NAGVMQNPRHLVRRRGQEARLRCSPMKGHSHVYWYRQLPEEGLKFMVYLQKENIIDESGMPKERFSAEFPKEGPSILRIQQVVRGDSAAYFCASSPSLSTDTQYFGPGTRLTVL.

This sequence joins TRBV7-9 and TRBJ2-7; D gene uncertain. The CDR3 covers 13 residues. With 4 bases removed from V and 2 bases from J, the gap between germline ends came to 9 bases. Germline V gene data show CDR1 as SEHNR and CDR2 as FQNEAQ (reference sequence). The CDR3 protein is CASSWTGTYEQYF. For the CDR3, the DNA is TGTGCCAGCAGCTGGACGGGTACCTACGAGCAGTACTTC.

The rearrangement joins TRBV5-8 to TRBJ2-5, with D hard to call. In germline, CDR1 is SGHTS, CDR2 YDEGEE. The germline V and J ends were trimmed by 2 bases and 4 bases, with 9 bases remaining between them. CDR3 length equals 13 residues. The CDR3 DNA is TGTGCCAGCAGCTTTAGTGGTCGAGAGACCCAGTACTTC. Its translation is CASSFSGRETQYF.

The chain is built from TRBV9 and TRBJ1-4; D is undetermined. CDR1 and CDR2 (germline): SGDLS, YYNGEE. This CDR3 spans 14 amino acids. The V end lost 7 bases, the J end lost 7 bases, and 17 bases lay between the germline ends. In nucleotides, the CDR3 is TGTGCCAGCGGGGATGCCGCAGTTGGTGAAAAACTGTTTTTT. Protein: CASGDAAVGEKLFF.

This chain joins TRBV30 and TRBJ2-2, with 8 nucleotides matching TRBD2. The CDR3 is made up of 16 amino acids. Germline CDR1 GTSNPN, CDR2 SVGIG (reference sequence). J lost 4 bases, V lost 0 bases, and 7 bases had no gene match. The CDR3 DNA reads TGTGCCTGGAGTGTACTCGCGGGGGGCCCCACCGGGGAGCTGTTTTTT. Protein sequence: CAWSVLAGGPTGELFF.